The 13 T cell receptor beta chains given below trace back to one sample, sequenced in a study of cytomegalovirus exposure and HLA in healthy donors. 13 Jbeta primers and 60 Vbeta primers were used for the PCR. Repertoires were generated with immunoSEQ multiplex PCR, while TCRdb's copy carries only in-frame clones and drops some. The sample yields around 200,000 clones, around 80% seen once. The sequenced material came from PBMCs. The receptors stem from a girl aged 2-10 years in good health and CMV-seropositive.

The chain joins TRBV7-2 to TRBJ2-7, with 8 positions matching TRBD2. This CDR3 contains 16 residues. Unmatched junction bases numbered 7, after V lost 2 bases and J lost 1 base. Germline lookup yields CDR1 SGHTA and CDR2 FQGNSA. CDR3 in amino acids: CASSLRSGGGSYEQYF. The CDR3 bases are TGTGCCAGCAGCTTAAGGTCGGGCGGGGGGTCCTACGAGCAGTACTTC.

V and J are TRBV6-4 and TRBJ2-1; the D gene is possibly TRBD2 (5 bases). The CDR3 totals 14 residues. The germline V gene has CDR1 MRHNA and CDR2 SNTAGT. V lost 5 bases and J 8 bases, leaving 16 bases between the germline ends. CDR3 DNA: TGTGCCAGCAGTCGTGGTGCCCACGGGGATGAGCAGTTCTTC. It is translated as CASSRGAHGDEQFF.

Here the CDR3 DNA reads TGCGCCAGCAGTGAGTCGCCGGCAGGCCACAGCTACACCTTC. Protein sequence: CASSESPAGHSYTF. The chain employs TRBV10-1 and TRBJ1-2; D unclear. Looked up from germline, CDR1 is WNHNN and CDR2 is SYGVQD (reference sequence). The V gene lost 0 bases and the J gene lost 9 bases, with 14 bases spanning the gap. The length of the CDR3 is 14 residues.

The chain joins TRBV6-5 to TRBJ1-4, with 7 bases aligning to TRBD1. This CDR3 comprises 13 residues. Germline loops: CDR1 MNHEY, CDR2 SVGAGI. V shed 6 bases and J 8 bases; nucleotides not matched to a gene: 6. The CDR3 reads CASSRQGREKLFF. CDR3 DNA sequence: TGTGCCAGCAGCAGACAGGGTAGGGAAAAACTGTTTTTT.

The chain links TRBV27 to TRBJ2-7; D unclear. CDR3 length equals 14 residues. The germline V gene has CDR1 MNHEY and CDR2 SMNVEV (reference sequence). V was clipped by 5 bases and J by 3 bases, with 14 bases between them. Here the CDR3 DNA reads TGTGCCAGCAGTCCCAAAGACACTTACTACGAGCAGTACTTC. This gives the protein CASSPKDTYYEQYF.

V is TRBV9 and J is TRBJ2-7; a possible D gene is TRBD2 (6 bases). The CDR3 runs to 17 residues. The V and J ends lost 4 bases and 0 bases respectively, with 20 bases between them. Germline lookup yields CDR1 SGDLS and CDR2 YYNGEE. The CDR3 protein is CASSHGEVAASSYEQYF. The CDR3 DNA is TGTGCCAGCAGCCACGGGGAGGTAGCGGCCAGCTCCTACGAGCAGTACTTC.

This rearrangement joins TRBV6-4 to TRBJ1-1; TRBD1 agrees at 7 bases. J gave up 4 bases and V 6 bases, and 11 bases lay outside the gene matches. Per the germline V gene, CDR1 is MRHNA and CDR2 is SNTAGT. The CDR3 has 15 residues. The CDR3 DNA reads TGTGCCAGCAGCCCGACCTCCACAGGGGTCACTGAAGCTTTCTTT. Its translation: CASSPTSTGVTEAFF.

CDR3 in DNA: TGCGCCAGCAGCCTCGCTAGGGGTCGGTGGGAGCAGTACTTC. Translation: CASSLARGRWEQYF. The chain recombines TRBV4-1 with TRBJ2-7; the D gene is possibly TRBD1 (5 bases). The CDR3 runs 14 residues. V lost 4 bases, J lost 7 bases, and 17 bases lay in between. Germline CDR1 and CDR2: MGHRA and YSYEKL.

The gene calls are TRBV27 and TRBJ2-1; 10 positions agree with TRBD2. Germline V gives CDR1 MNHEY, CDR2 SMNVEV (reference sequence). The CDR3 is made up of 12 amino acids. The trim removed 4 bases at V and 15 bases at J, leaving 6 bases unmatched. Written as DNA, the CDR3 is TGTGCCAGCAGTTCGAGCGGGAGGGCCGCGTTCTTC. Protein product: CASSSSGRAAFF.

The chain uses TRBV7-6 and TRBJ2-1, with 8 bases that match TRBD2. CDR1 is SGHVS and CDR2 is FNYEAQ in the germline V gene. This CDR3 is built from 15 residues. V was clipped by 5 bases and J by 4 bases; unmatched bases: 7. In nucleotides, the CDR3 is TGTGCCAGCAGCACTCTAGCGGGCCAATACAATGAGCAGTTCTTC. Translation gives CASSTLAGQYNEQFF. The full variable domain, its missing parts supplied by reference TRBV7-6 and TRBJ2-1, is GAGVSQSPRYKVTKRGQDVALRCDPISGHVSLYWYRQALGQGPEFLTYFNYEAQQDKSGLPNDRFSAERPEGSISTLTIQRTEQRDSAMYRCASSTLAGQYNEQFFGPGTRLTVL.

This clone was seen a single time. The CDR3 reads CASRIQGMNTEAFF. The CDR3 region has the DNA TGTGCCAGCAGGATACAGGGCATGAACACTGAAGCTTTCTTT. The chain employs TRBV6-5 and TRBJ1-1; tentatively, D is TRBD1 (6 bases). Germline loops: CDR1 MNHEY, CDR2 SVGAGI. This CDR3 spans 14 amino acids. V was clipped by 6 bases and J by 0 bases, with 11 bases between them.

In DNA, the CDR3 is TGTGCCAGCAGCGGATCCGGGACTATTTACGAGCAGTACTTC. It yields the protein CASSGSGTIYEQYF. This chain uses TRBV9 with TRBJ2-7; 7 bases fit TRBD2. The CDR3 has 14 residues. Germline lookup yields CDR1 SGDLS and CDR2 YYNGEE. V dropped 3 bases and J dropped 4; count of bases not matched to a gene: 7.

The chain joins TRBV9 to TRBJ2-1; unclear D gene. The V gene's germline CDR1 is SGDLS and CDR2 YYNGEE. The CDR3 totals 16 residues. V lost 5 bases and J 6 bases, leaving 21 bases between the germline ends. The CDR3 sequence: CASSSIMASWANEQFF. CDR3 nucleotide sequence: TGTGCCAGCAGTTCCATTATGGCCTCTTGGGCCAATGAGCAGTTCTTC.